This T cell receptor beta chain was retrieved from a study of T cell responses to AZD1222 COVID-19 vaccine (dated by TCRdb to the early 2020s). Some background on the complete study: AZD1222 recipients with second doses at about 4 weeks or about 12 weeks were pooled, because spike-specific TCR depth and breadth did not differ between schedules. Enrollment into the trials was organized by age into subgroups of 18-55, 56-69 and 70-plus years, and those subgroups contained roughly 150, 30 and 60 TCR-sequenced participants, respectively. A total of approximately 240 trial participants underwent TCR sequencing, of whom more than 200 had received two doses of AZD1222 and around 25 had received two doses of the MenACWY control vaccine.

V is shortened by 0 bases, J by 7 bases, and the region joining them spans 22 bases. The germline V gene (reference sequence) specifies LNHNV as CDR1 and YYDKDF as CDR2. The CDR3 spans 18 residues, from the cysteine through the phenylalanine. The entry retains the CDR3 DNA only, 54 bases that are in frame from base 1. The CDR3 regions of human TCRbeta chains were subjected to immunosequencing. The source study handled its data this way. TCRs in the repertoires were matched against a reference library of SARS-CoV-2-specific TCRs that had been generated with the MIRA antigen-specificity platform. Breadth meant the fraction of unique TCRs that were SARS-CoV-2-associated, whereas depth meant the fraction of total T cells that were SARS-CoV-2-associated. Using the MIRA data, each spike-specific TCR was assigned both to the spike region to which the TCR was reactive and to a CD4 or CD8 class. Log10-transformed breadth and depth values were compared by one-way ANOVA with Sidak's multiple comparisons tests. The table was pulled from immuneACCESS by TCRdb, which kept in-frame rearrangements only. Such tables lose some clones; where checked, under half of the loss comes from unresolved V genes, and the rest has no known cause. V and J calls plus clone size are reproduced from that table; the DNA served to infer D and trimming. This sample holds 150,000 or so clones; 90% were observed only once. The leading ten clones occupy 1.8% of the sample.

On this clone itself: Its antigen remains unidentified. No quality values exist for individual bases; no much larger clone is one base distant.

Broader findings and caveats from the paper: Conclusions about previously exposed vaccinees are limited because only a handful of AZD1222 recipients were SARS-CoV-2 seropositive at baseline. The 56-69-year group was small, and its depth increase did not reach significance, likely because of low power. Participants were mostly white British, with more females than males. The authors suggested clonal diversity may have been underestimated. Spike-specific TCR breadth and depth rose significantly after two AZD1222 doses compared with day 0 and with MenACWY recipients. The whole spike protein was spanned by vaccine-associated CD4 TCRs, and dominant responses were seen in regions 160-218 and 743-854. Nearly half of unique spike-specific TCRs reportedly recognized epitopes outside regions mutated in the B.1.351 and B.1.1.7 variants. No day 14 peak-response samples were available, so repertoires were characterized only after the peak T cell response.

The time point label of this sample denotes: baseline before first vaccination. Vaccinee samples were obtained from the UK trials COV001 and COV002, which included a single-blind randomized controlled phase 2/3 trial of AZD1222 (ChAdOx1 nCoV-19) in healthy adults. Trial participant PBMC samples were collected at day 0 and day 28 after the second dose for TCRbeta chain sequencing. Here the chain combines TRBV15 and TRBJ1-3, with no D gene named confidently. This TCR came from an adult in good health. The sample in question was peripheral blood, obtained on day 0 of AZD1222 vaccination. The nucleotides are TGTGCCACCAGCAGAGATCAACTCGGGGAGCCGGTCTGGAACACCATATATTTT. This yields the protein CATSRDQLGEPVWNTIYF. The CDR3, completed at both ends by the reference TRBV15 and TRBJ1-3 genes, gives the full variable domain DAMVIQNPRYQVTQFGKPVTLSCSQTLNHNVMYWYQQKSSQAPKLLFHYYDKDFNNEADTPDNFQSRRPNTSFCFLDIRSPGLGDTAMYLCATSRDQLGEPVWNTIYFGEGSWLTVV.